This TCR beta chain was captured by sequencing in a study of blood T cells in healthy people across ages. Looking at the study overall: Per two T cells, about one barcoded beta molecule was captured through template switching.

The CDR3 covers 14 residues. CDR1 and CDR2 from the germline V gene are SEHNR and FQNEAQ (reference sequence). The V gene end was trimmed by 5 bases and the J gene end by 8 bases; junction bases not matched to a gene: 7. For the second PCR, which ran for roughly 6 to 12 cycles, a sample-barcoded 5' primer and a J-beta primer mix were used. From the 5' RACE reads, TCRdb called clonotypes with MiXCR, one entry per CDR3 protein. This table holds hundreds of thousands of distinct CDR3 sequences, 20% to 25% found once. This clonotype was counted a few times. Its target is unknown. Notes on the study in general: Donor CMV status was unknown, possibly confounding expanded clonotype changes.

The rearrangement joins TRBV7-9 to TRBJ2-4; TRBD1 agrees at 9 bases. The specimen sequenced was blood. The receptor was isolated from a man between 70 and 80 years old in good health. The CDR3 nucleotides read TGTGCCAGCAGCCGCGACAGGGGGGGAGACATTCAGTACTTC. Translated: CASSRDRGGDIQYF.